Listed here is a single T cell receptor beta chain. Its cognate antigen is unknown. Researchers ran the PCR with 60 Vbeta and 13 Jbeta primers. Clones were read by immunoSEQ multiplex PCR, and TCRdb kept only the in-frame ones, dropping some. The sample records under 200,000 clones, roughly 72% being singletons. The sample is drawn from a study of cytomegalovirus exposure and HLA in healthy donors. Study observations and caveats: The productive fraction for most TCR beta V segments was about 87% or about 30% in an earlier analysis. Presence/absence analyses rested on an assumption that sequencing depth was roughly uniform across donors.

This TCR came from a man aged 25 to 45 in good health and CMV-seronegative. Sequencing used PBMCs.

CDR3 nucleotides: TGTGCCAGCAGCTTAGGGACAGATAATGAAAAACTGTTTTTT. This codes for CASSLGTDNEKLFF. This chain joins TRBV7-9 and TRBJ1-4; possible D gene TRBD1, 6 bases. CDR1 is SEHNR and CDR2 is FQNEAQ in the germline V gene (reference sequence). The CDR3 is 14 amino acids. V was cut by 1 base and J by 4 bases, with 7 bases left in between. Complete variable domain (other parts from reference TRBV7-9 and TRBJ1-4): DTGVSQNPRHKITKRGQNVTFRCDPISEHNRLYWYRQTLGQGPEFLTYFQNEAQLEKSRLLSDRFSAERPKGSFSTLEIQRTEQGDSAMYLCASSLGTDNEKLFFGSGTQLSVL.